This T cell receptor beta chain is from a study of cytomegalovirus exposure and HLA in healthy donors. To note about this clone: Its antigen is unknown.

The study, taken as a whole, reports: According to the study, around 160 TCR beta chains were cytomegalovirus-associated.

Repertoires were generated with immunoSEQ multiplex PCR, while TCRdb's copy carries only in-frame clones and drops some. The sample has some 60,000 clones, approximately 96% seen once. This clonotype was obtained from a man in his late teens or twenties in good health and CMV-seronegative. Sequences were obtained from PBMCs.

CDR3 in DNA: TGTGCCAGCAGGACCGGGACAGTGAGCACTGAAGCTTTCTTT. Protein: CASRTGTVSTEAFF. The genes are TRBV2 and TRBJ1-1; 7 nucleotides agree with TRBD1. CDR1 SNHLY and CDR2 FYNNEI come from the germline V gene. J gave up 4 bases and V 6 bases, and 8 bases lay outside the gene matches. There are 14 residues in the CDR3.